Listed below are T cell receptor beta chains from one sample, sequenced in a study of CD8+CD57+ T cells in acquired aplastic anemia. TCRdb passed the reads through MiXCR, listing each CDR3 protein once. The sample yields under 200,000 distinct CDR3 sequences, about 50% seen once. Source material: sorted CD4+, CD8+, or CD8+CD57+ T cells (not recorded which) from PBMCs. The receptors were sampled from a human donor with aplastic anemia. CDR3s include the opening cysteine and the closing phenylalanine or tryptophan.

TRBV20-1,CSGTSGTSYEQYF
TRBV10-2,CASSVQNDQPQHF
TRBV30,CAWIITANTEAFF
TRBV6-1,CASSEGVTTEAFF
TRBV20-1,CSARASGVSSYNEQFF
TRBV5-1,CASSFYDEQFF
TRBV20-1,CSARQGMRRSNQPQHF
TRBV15,CATSREWGSGNTIYF
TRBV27,CASSAGGGDSSFLYEQYF
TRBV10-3,CATLRGGGGYTF
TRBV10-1,CASSGARELFF
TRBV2,CASSTDRDEQYF
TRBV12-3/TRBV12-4,CASSPRQGRYGYTF
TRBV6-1,CASGDYSYEQYF
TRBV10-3,CAISEPGQASSYNEQFF
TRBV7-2,CASSLDTGTEAFF
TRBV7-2,CASSRQVDNSPLHF
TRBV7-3,CASSPSVSYEQYF
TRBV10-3,CAINGQVSYEQYF
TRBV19,CASSILDGQNIQYF
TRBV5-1,CASSYQGAGTFYEQYF
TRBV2,CASSRLGAEQYF
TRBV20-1,CSARVGQGRSPLHF
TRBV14,CASSQVLGGESFF
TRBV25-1,CASSPPGGQPTDTQYF
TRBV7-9,CASSFARQETQYF
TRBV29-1,CSVVSLEETQYF
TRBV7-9,CASMSGSGAYEQYF
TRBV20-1,CSARLAGAFHDTQYF
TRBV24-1,CASSPMSNQPQHF
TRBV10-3,CAISEGESGYTF
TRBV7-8,CASRDGTSDEQYF
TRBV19,CASSDRGMNSPLHF
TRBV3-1,CASRGTVYATDTQYF
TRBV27,CASSLGGGLSYNEQFF
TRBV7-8,CASSAGAAYVLTF
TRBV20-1,CSARVRGQAYEQYF
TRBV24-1,CATSEGGPTGELFF
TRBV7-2,CASSAGQSNTEAFF
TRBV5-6,CASGSGGNTEAFF
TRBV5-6,CASSLALREQYF
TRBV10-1,CASSDGRTAIYGYTF
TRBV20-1,CSADPYEQYF
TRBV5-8,CASSLDRNTQYF
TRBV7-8,CASSLAGWGRMNTEAFF
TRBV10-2,CASSQFLILWRTGELFF
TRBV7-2,CASSLTSGNSYEQYF
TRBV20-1,CSAKVYEQFF
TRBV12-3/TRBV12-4,CASSYRTGENIQYF
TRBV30,CAWSAWDSEQYF
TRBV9,CAGSGPPRVPQFF
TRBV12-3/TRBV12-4,CASSRTDSYEQYF
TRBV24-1,CATSDPGRYNEQFF
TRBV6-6,CAISVMAGYTF